These 17 T cell receptor beta chains were sequenced from one sample in a study of blood T cell repertoires in COVID-19. Clones were read by immunoSEQ multiplex PCR, and TCRdb kept only the in-frame ones, dropping some. Found here are roughly 80,000 clones, about nine tenths of them singletons; the top ten hold 9.1%. Material for sequencing was peripheral blood. The receptors derive from a human donor in a cohort sampled during active COVID-19.

V gene TRBV7-3 combines with J gene TRBJ1-4, with 8 bases fitting TRBD1. The CDR3 contains 15 residues. With 5 bases clipped from V and 3 bases from J, the junction kept 5 bases outside the gene matches. Germline V gives CDR1 SGHTA, CDR2 FQGTGA. The CDR3 DNA reads as TGTGCCAGCAGCCGGACAGGGCGGGCTAATGAAAAACTGTTTTTT. Its protein is CASSRTGRANEKLFF.

This clone appeared once. This chain joins TRBV5-1 and TRBJ1-1; possibly TRBD1 for D (5 bases). The CDR3 extends over 15 amino acids. V lost 0 bases, J lost 0 bases, and 9 bases lay in between. Per germline, CDR1 SGHRS and CDR2 YFSETQ. The CDR3 protein is CASSLENRLNTEAFF. Here the CDR3 DNA reads TGCGCCAGCAGCTTGGAGAACAGGCTGAACACTGAAGCTTTCTTT. Supplemented by reference TRBV5-1 and TRBJ1-1, the full variable domain reads KAGVTQTPRYLIKTRGQQVTLSCSPISGHRSVSWYQQTPGQGLQFLFEYFSETQRNKGNFPGRFSGRQFSNSRSEMNVSTLELGDSALYLCASSLENRLNTEAFFGQGTRLTVV.

V gene TRBV3-1 (or the pseudogene TRBV3-2) combines with J gene TRBJ1-4, with D unclear. The V gene lost 3 bases and the J gene lost 2 bases, with 19 bases spanning the gap. The CDR3 covers 18 residues. Germline CDR1 is LGHDT and CDR2 is YNNKEL (reference sequence). DNA for the CDR3: TGTGCCAGCAGCCAGGCCCTTCCGGGAGCGGCGACTAATGAAAAACTGTTTTTT. Encoded protein: CASSQALPGAATNEKLFF.

CDR3 sequence (DNA): TGTGCCAGCAGTAGGGACTCCGCGGGTTCACCCCTCCACTTT. It codes for CASSRDSAGSPLHF. The chain recombines TRBV6-5 with TRBJ1-6; tentatively, D is TRBD1 (5 bases). V shed 5 bases and J shed 9 bases, with 14 bases lying between them. CDR3 length: 14 amino acids. Per the germline V gene, CDR1 is MNHEY and CDR2 is SVGAGI.

The chain recombines TRBV6-5 with TRBJ2-2; D gene unclear. CDR1 and CDR2 (germline): MNHEY, SVGAGI. Trimming shortened V by 2 bases and J by 4 bases, and 11 bases separated the two germline ends. CDR3 size: 15 residues. CDR3: CASSYGTPGTGELFF. CDR3 DNA: TGTGCCAGCAGTTACGGTACTCCGGGCACCGGGGAGCTGTTTTTT.

In its sample, this clone was seen once. J is TRBJ2-1 and V is TRBV7-2, with 7 nucleotides matching TRBD2. Unmatched junction bases numbered 14, after V lost 5 bases and J lost 7 bases. This CDR3 region has 16 residues. CDR1 SGHTA and CDR2 FQGNSA come from the germline V gene. Written as DNA, the CDR3 is TGTGCCAGCAGCCTCAGGTCGGGGAGGGTATTAAATGAGCAGTTCTTC. This codes for CASSLRSGRVLNEQFF. Looking up the rest from reference TRBV7-2 and TRBJ2-1 gives the full variable domain: GAGVSQSPSNKVTEKGKDVELRCDPISGHTALYWYRQSLGQGLEFLIYFQGNSAPDKSGLPSDRFSAERTGGSVSTLTIQRTQQEDSAVYLCASSLRSGRVLNEQFFGPGTRLTVL.

This chain links TRBV25-1 with TRBJ1-2, with TRBD1 identical over 8 bases. CDR1 MGHDK and CDR2 SYGVNS come from the germline V gene. The CDR3 has 16 residues. The V segment lost 3 bases and the J segment 3 bases; nucleotides outside the gene matches: 9. In nucleotides, the CDR3 is TGTGCCAGCAGTGACCTAAACCCGACAGGGGACTATGGCTACACCTTC. Residues: CASSDLNPTGDYGYTF.

In its sample, this clone was seen once. This rearrangement joins TRBV2 to TRBJ2-5; D may be TRBD1 (6 bases). The CDR3 totals 15 residues. Germline V gene lookup returns CDR1 SNHLY and CDR2 FYNNEI. V dropped 6 bases and J dropped 5 bases, with 19 bases sitting between them. The CDR3 is CASRPMTGPMETQYF. As DNA, the CDR3 is TGTGCCAGCAGACCAATGACAGGACCTATGGAGACCCAGTACTTC.

The chain combines TRBV2 with TRBJ2-2; D is unresolved. Germline CDR1 reads SNHLY; CDR2 reads FYNNEI. The CDR3 runs 15 residues. V was trimmed by 2 bases and J by 0 bases, leaving 7 bases between them. The CDR3 nucleotides read TGTGCCAGCAGTGAATACTATTCGAACACCGGGGAGCTGTTTTTT. Its translation is CASSEYYSNTGELFF.

The rearrangement uses TRBV16 and TRBJ1-5, with D possibly being TRBD1 (5 bases). The CDR3 is 17 residues long. Trimming pared 2 bases from V and 0 bases from J, leaving 14 bases between. CDR1 KGHSY and CDR2 FQNENV come from the germline V gene. Here the CDR3 reads CASSQGTGQYSNQPQHF. As DNA, the CDR3 is TGTGCCAGCAGCCAAGGAACAGGACAATATAGCAATCAGCCCCAGCATTTT.

The V call is TRBV6-5, the J call TRBJ1-3; a weak D match, TRBD1 (5 bases). The V end lost 5 bases, the J end lost 0 bases, and 8 bases lay between the germline ends. CDR1 is MNHEY, CDR2 SVGAGI, per germline. There are 14 residues in the CDR3. The CDR3 DNA is TGTGCCAGCAGTCGTACAGGCTCTGGAAACACCATATATTTT. Translated: CASSRTGSGNTIYF.

The chain has TRBV5-4 and TRBJ1-1, with D possibly TRBD1 on 5 matching bases. CDR3 size: 14 residues. Germline V gene lookup returns CDR1 SGHNT and CDR2 YYREEE (reference sequence). Trimming took off 6 bases at V and 4 bases at J, with 16 bases between the two ends. The CDR3: CASTPGGEGTEAFF. CDR3 nucleotides: TGTGCCAGCACCCCGGGGGGGGAGGGCACTGAAGCTTTCTTT.

DNA for the CDR3: TGTGCCAGCGGGACAGGGGTTGTGGATACGCAGTATTTT. This encodes CASGTGVVDTQYF. V and J are TRBV6-4 and TRBJ2-3; 10 bases fit TRBD1. The germline V gene has CDR1 MRHNA and CDR2 SNTAGT. V shed 8 bases and J 6 bases; nucleotides not matched to a gene: 5. The CDR3 is made up of 13 amino acids.

The genes are TRBV10-3 and TRBJ1-1; the D is unclear. With 6 bases removed from V and 1 base from J, the gap between germline ends came to 9 bases. Germline V gene lookup returns CDR1 ENHRY and CDR2 SYGVKD. CDR3 size: 13 residues. The CDR3 DNA sequence: TGTGCCATCAGGGGAGCGGGGAACACTGAAGCTTTCTTT. Encoded protein: CAIRGAGNTEAFF.

The chain joins TRBV5-8 to TRBJ2-2, with 7 bases identical to TRBD2. Germline CDR1 SGHTS, CDR2 YDEGEE. Trimming took 0 bases from V and 13 from J; bases not matched to a gene: 0. The CDR3 is 11 amino acids. The CDR3 spells CASSLVAGLFF. CDR3 DNA sequence: TGTGCCAGCAGCTTGGTAGCGGGGCTGTTTTTT.

The chain links TRBV27 to TRBJ2-1; 12 nucleotides match TRBD2. This CDR3 region has 16 residues. V lost 3 bases and J lost 5; bases outside the gene matches: 5. The germline V gene encodes CDR1 MNHEY and CDR2 SMNVEV (reference sequence). As DNA, the CDR3 is TGTGCCAGCAGTTTCCTTAGGACTAGCGGGAACAATGAGCAGTTCTTC. Its protein product is CASSFLRTSGNNEQFF.

CDR3 sequence (DNA): TGTGCCAGTAGTGCAGCTAGCGTCCTCGGACCCCACAATGAGCAGTTCTTC. Its translation: CASSAASVLGPHNEQFF. The chain joins TRBV19 to TRBJ2-1, with D tentatively TRBD2 (6 bases). The CDR3 contains 17 residues. Per germline, CDR1 LNHDA and CDR2 SQIVND (reference sequence). V was shortened by 5 bases and J by 5 bases, with 22 bases between the two germline ends.